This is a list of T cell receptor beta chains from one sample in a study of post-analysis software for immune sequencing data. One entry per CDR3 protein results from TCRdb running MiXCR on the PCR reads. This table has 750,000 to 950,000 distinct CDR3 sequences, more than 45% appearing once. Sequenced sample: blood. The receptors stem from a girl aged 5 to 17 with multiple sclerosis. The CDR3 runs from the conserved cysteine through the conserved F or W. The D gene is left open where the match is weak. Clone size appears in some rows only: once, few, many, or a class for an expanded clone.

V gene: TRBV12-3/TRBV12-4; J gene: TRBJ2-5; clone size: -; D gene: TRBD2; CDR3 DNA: TGTGCCAGCAGTCCGCGGACTAGCGGGAGTGGGCAAGAGACCCAGTACTTC; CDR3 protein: CASSPRTSGSGQETQYF
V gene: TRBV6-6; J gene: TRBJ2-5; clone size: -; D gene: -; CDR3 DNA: TGTGCCAGCACGGGGGCTCCCCAAGAGACCCAGTACTTC; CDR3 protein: CASTGAPQETQYF
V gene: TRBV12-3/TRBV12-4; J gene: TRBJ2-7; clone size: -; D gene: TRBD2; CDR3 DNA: TGTGCCAGCAGGACATGGGGGGGGAGCTCCTACGAGCAGTACTTC; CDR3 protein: CASRTWGGSSYEQYF
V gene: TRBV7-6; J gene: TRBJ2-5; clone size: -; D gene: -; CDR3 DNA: TGTGCCAGCAGCTTAGCGCAGGGCAGGGCACAAGAGACCCAGTACTTC; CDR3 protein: CASSLAQGRAQETQYF
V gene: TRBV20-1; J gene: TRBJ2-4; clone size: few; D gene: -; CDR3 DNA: TGCAGTGCAGAGGGTGGCACCCTAGCCAAAAACATTCAGTACTTC; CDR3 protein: CSAEGGTLAKNIQYF
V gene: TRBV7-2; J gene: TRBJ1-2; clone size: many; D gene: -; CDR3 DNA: TGTGCCAGCAGCTTAGAAGCAGGGCCCTCCTATGGCTACACCTTC; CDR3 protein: CASSLEAGPSYGYTF
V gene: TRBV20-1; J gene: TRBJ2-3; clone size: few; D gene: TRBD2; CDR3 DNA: TGCAGTGCTAGAGATCTAGCGGGATTATTAGATACGCAGTATTTT; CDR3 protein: CSARDLAGLLDTQYF
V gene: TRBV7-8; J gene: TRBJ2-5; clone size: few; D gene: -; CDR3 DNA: TGTGCCAGCAGCGCTCCAGACGGCCAAGAGACCCAGTACTTC; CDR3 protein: CASSAPDGQETQYF
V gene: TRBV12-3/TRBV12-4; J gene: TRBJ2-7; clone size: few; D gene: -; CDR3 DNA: TGTGCCAGCTGCCCGACGGACCTAATCTACGAGCAGTACTTC; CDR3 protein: CASCPTDLIYEQYF
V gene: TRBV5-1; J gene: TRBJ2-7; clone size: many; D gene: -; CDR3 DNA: TGCGCCAGCAGCCCGGACAGCGTAGCCTACGAGCAGTACTTC; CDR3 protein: CASSPDSVAYEQYF
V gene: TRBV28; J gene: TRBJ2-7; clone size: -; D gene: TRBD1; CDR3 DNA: TGTGCCAGCAGTCCGGGACAGCTAGGCGAGCAGTACTTC; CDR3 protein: CASSPGQLGEQYF
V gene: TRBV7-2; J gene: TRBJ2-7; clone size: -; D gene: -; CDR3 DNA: TGTGCCAGCAGCCTACAGGCCATATCCTACGAGCAGTACTTC; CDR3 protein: CASSLQAISYEQYF
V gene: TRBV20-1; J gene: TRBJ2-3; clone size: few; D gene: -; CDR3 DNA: TGCAGTGCTAGAGGGGGCCCCGTTGAGTATTTT; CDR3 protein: CSARGGPVEYF
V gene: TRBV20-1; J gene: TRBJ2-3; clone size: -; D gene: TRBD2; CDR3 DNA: TGCAGTGCCGGGTATCTGCGGGAGTCAGGAACAGATACGCAGTATTTT; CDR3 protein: CSAGYLRESGTDTQYF
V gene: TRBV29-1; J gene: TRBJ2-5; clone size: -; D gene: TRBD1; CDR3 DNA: TGCAGCGCCGACACCGGGACAGGGGTTAAAGAGACCCAGTACTTC; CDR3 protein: CSADTGTGVKETQYF
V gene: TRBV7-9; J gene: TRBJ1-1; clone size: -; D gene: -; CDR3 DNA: TGTGCCAGCAGCTCCGGGACGGCAGGGACGGCTGAAGCTTTCTTT; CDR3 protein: CASSSGTAGTAEAFF
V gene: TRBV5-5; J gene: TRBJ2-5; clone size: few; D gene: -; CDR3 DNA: TGTGCCAGCAGCCCGACCGATCAGAAATTCGGGACCCAGTACTTC; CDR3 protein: CASSPTDQKFGTQYF
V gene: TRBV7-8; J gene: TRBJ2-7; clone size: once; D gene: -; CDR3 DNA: TGTGCCAGCAGCCTACAGGGTGATGCGGCCTACGAGCAGTACTTC; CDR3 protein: CASSLQGDAAYEQYF
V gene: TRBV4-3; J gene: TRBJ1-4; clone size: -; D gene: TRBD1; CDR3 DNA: TGCGCCAGCAGCCAAGGGGACAGGGGCCGGGAAAAACTGTTTTTT; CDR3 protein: CASSQGDRGREKLFF
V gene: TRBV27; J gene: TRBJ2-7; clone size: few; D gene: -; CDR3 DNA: TGTGCCAGCAGTTACGAGCGTCATGACGAGCAGTACTTC; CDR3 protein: CASSYERHDEQYF
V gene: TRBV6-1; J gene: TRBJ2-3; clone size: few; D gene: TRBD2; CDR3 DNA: TGTGCCACCATAACGGGACTAGCGGGAGGGGAGGAGCGCAAGGCGCAGTATTTT; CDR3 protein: CATITGLAGGEERKAQYF
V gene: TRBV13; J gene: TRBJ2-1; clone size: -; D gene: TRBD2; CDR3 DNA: TGTGCCAGCAGCCCCCGTCGCGGGCTAGCGGGAGGCTCAAATGAGCAGTTCTTC; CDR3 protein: CASSPRRGLAGGSNEQFF
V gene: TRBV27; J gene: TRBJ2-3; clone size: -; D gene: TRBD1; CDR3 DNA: TGTGCCAGCACCATCCTAGGGGGCGGGCAAGCGCAGTATTTT; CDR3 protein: CASTILGGGQAQYF
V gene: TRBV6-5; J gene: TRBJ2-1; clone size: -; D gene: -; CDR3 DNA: TGTGCCAGCAGCATCTGGCCCTACAATGAGCAGTTCTTC; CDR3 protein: CASSIWPYNEQFF
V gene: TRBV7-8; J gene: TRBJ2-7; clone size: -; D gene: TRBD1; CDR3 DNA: TGTGCCAGCAGCTTGACCCCGGGACAGGGGGCCGAGCAGTACTTC; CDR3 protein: CASSLTPGQGAEQYF
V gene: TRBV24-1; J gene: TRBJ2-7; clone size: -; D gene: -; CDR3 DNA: TGTGCCACCAGTGATTCACAGGGTGTCCCCTACGAGCAGTACTTC; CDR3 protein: CATSDSQGVPYEQYF
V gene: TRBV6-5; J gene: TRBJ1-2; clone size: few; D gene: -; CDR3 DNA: TGTGCCAGCAGACCGACAGGAATCGCTTCGGGCTATGGCTACACCTTC; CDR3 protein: CASRPTGIASGYGYTF
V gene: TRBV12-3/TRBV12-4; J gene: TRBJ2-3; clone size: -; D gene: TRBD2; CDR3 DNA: TGTGCCAGCAGTTTAGGAGTAGCGGGAGATGTGCAGTATTTT; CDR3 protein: CASSLGVAGDVQYF
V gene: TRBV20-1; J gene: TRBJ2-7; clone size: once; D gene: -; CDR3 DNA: TGCAGTGCTAGGTGGGCGGAGACCTACGAGCAGTACTTC; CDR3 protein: CSARWAETYEQYF
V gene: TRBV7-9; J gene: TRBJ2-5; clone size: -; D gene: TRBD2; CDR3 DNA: TGTGCCAGCAGCGAACCGGGACTAGTATTCGAGACCCAGTACTTC; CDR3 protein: CASSEPGLVFETQYF
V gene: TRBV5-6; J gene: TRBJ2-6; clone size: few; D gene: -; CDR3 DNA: TGTGCCAGCAGCTCACTGACAGCTATTGTATCTGGGGCCAACGTCCTGACTTTC; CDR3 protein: CASSSLTAIVSGANVLTF
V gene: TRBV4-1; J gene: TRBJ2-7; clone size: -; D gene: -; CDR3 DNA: TGCGCCAGCAGCCAAGGGGGATTCCGGGACTCAGATTACGAGCAGTACTTC; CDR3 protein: CASSQGGFRDSDYEQYF
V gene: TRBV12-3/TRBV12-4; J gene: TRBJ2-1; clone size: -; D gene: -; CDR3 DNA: TGTGCCAGCAGTTCGGGGGCAGGGGGAAAAGAGACCCAGTTCTTC; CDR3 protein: CASSSGAGGKETQFF
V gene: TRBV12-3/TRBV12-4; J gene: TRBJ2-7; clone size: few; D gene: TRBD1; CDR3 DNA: TGTGCCAGCAGTTTAGGGGGGACAGGGGGCAAGTTTGACTACGAATACGAGCAGTACTTC; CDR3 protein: CASSLGGTGGKFDYEYEQYF
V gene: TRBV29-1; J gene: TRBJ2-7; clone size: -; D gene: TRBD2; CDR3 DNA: TGCAGCGTTGAAGGAGCGGGAGTAAGCTACGAGCAGTACTTC; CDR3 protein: CSVEGAGVSYEQYF
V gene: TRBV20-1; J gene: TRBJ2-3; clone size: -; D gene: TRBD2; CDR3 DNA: TGCAGTGCTCCCCCTAGCGGGACAGCAGATACGCAGTATTTT; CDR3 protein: CSAPPSGTADTQYF
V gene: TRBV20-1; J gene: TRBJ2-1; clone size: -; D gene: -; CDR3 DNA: TGCAGTGCTAGACAGTCAGGGTTCGAGCAGTTCTTC; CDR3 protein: CSARQSGFEQFF
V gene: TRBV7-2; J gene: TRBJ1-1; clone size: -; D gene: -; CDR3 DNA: TGTGCCAGCAGCTTTGGGACCCGATCATTTATGAACACTGAAGCTTTCTTT; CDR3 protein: CASSFGTRSFMNTEAFF
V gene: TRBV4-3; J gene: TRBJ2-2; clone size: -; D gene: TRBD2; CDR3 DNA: TGCGCCAGCAGCCAAGAACTAGCGGGAGGGTCGAACACCGGGGAGCTGTTTTTT; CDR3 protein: CASSQELAGGSNTGELFF
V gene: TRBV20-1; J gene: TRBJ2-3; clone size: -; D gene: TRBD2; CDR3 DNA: TGCAGTGCGGGCGGGAGTGGCACAGATACGCAGTATTTT; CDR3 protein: CSAGGSGTDTQYF
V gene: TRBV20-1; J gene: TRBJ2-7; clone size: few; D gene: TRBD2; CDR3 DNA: TGCAGTGCCCCCTATAGCGGGGAGGCAGGCGAGCAGTACTTC; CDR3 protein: CSAPYSGEAGEQYF
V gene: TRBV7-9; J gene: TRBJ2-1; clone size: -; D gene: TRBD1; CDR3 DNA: TGTGCCAGCAGCTTGGGGGACAGGGGGCGACACAATGAGCAGTTCTTC; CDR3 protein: CASSLGDRGRHNEQFF
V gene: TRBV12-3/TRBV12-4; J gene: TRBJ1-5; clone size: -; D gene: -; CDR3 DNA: TGTGCCAGCAGTTCAGGGGTTGGGTTTGGAAGCAATCAGCCCCAGCATTTT; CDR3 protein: CASSSGVGFGSNQPQHF
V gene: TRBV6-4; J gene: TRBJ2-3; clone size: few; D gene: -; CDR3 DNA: TGTGCCAGCAAGATAGAGGGAGGAAGCACAGATACGCAGTATTTT; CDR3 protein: CASKIEGGSTDTQYF
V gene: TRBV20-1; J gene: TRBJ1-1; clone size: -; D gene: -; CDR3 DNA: TGCAGTGCTAGAGTAACAGGGAGGGACACTGAAGCTTTCTTT; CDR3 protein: CSARVTGRDTEAFF
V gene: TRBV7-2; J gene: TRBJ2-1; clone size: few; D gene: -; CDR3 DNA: TGTGCCAGCAGCTTAAGTCGGGGTTACAACAATGAGCAGTTCTTC; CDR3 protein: CASSLSRGYNNEQFF
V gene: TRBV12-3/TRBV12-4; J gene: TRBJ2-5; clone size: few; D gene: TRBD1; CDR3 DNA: TGTGCCAGCAGTTTAAGTGGCAGGGGGCAAAGATGGACCCAGTACTTC; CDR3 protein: CASSLSGRGQRWTQYF
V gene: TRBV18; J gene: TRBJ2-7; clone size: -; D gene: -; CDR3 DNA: TGTGCCAGCTCACCGCTAACCCGGACAGAGACCTACGAGCAGTACTTC; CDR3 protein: CASSPLTRTETYEQYF
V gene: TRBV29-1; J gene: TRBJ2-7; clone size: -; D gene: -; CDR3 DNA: TGCAGCGTTTTGGGGGTCGGCTACGAGCAGTACTTC; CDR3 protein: CSVLGVGYEQYF
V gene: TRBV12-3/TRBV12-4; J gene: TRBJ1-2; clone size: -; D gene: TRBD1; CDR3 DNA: TGTGCCAGCAGGTATACAGGGGGCTATGGCTACACCTTC; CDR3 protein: CASRYTGGYGYTF
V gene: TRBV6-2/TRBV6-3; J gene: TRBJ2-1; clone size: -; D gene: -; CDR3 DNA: TGTGCCAGCAGGACGCAGAGCTCCTACAATGAGCAGTTCTTC; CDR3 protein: CASRTQSSYNEQFF
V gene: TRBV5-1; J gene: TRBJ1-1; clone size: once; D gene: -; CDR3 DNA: TGCGCCAGCGGCTACACAGGAGCTGAAGCTTTCTTT; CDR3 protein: CASGYTGAEAFF
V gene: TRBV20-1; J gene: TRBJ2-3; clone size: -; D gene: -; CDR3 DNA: TGCAGTGCTACATGGACAGATACGCAGTATTTT; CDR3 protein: CSATWTDTQYF
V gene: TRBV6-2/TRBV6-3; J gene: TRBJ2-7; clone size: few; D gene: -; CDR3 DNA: TGTGCCAGCTCGGCTAGTCTTGGGCCCTACGAGCAGTACTTC; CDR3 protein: CASSASLGPYEQYF
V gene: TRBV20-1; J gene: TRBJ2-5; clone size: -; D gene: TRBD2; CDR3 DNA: TGCAGTGCTCAACCACCAGCGGGGGGACAAGAGACCCAGTACTTC; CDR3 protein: CSAQPPAGGQETQYF
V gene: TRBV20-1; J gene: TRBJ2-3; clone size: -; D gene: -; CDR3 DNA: TGCAGTGCTAGTCCCAACGCTTGGGGATGGGGAGATACGCAGTATTTT; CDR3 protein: CSASPNAWGWGDTQYF
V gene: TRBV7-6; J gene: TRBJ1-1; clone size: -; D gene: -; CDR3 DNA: TGTGCCAGCAGCTTGGGGAGGGCGGCTGAAGCTTTCTTT; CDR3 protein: CASSLGRAAEAFF
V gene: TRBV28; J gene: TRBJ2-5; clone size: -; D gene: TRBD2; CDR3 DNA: TGTGCCAGCAGGGGACTAGCGGGAGAGACCATCGGGAAGAGACCCCAGTACTTC; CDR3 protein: CASRGLAGETIGKRPQYF
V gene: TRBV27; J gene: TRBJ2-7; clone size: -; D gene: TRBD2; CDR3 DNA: TGTGCCAGCACCTGGGGGGGGGAGCAGTACTTC; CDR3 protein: CASTWGGEQYF
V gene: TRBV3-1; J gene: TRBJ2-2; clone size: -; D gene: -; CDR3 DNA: TGTGCCAGCAGCCAAATCGACTCGACGGCTAGCGATCCCGGGGAGCTGTTTTTT; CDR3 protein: CASSQIDSTASDPGELFF